This entry describes one T cell receptor beta chain. Its antigen is still unknown. V gave up 2 bases and J gave up 2 bases; unmatched junction bases: 2. The CDR3 contains 14 residues. The V gene's germline CDR1 is MNHEY and CDR2 SMNVEV (reference sequence). Despite likely unrecorded immune exposures, the donors were nominally healthy at the time of sampling. These data come from a study of cytomegalovirus exposure and HLA in healthy donors. Researchers ran the PCR with 60 Vbeta and 13 Jbeta primers. Produced via immunoSEQ multiplex PCR; TCRdb's table is partial and in-frame only. The sample yields some 69,000 clones, approximately 70% seen once. General study findings and limits: Reportedly, diagnosis of cytomegalovirus status by the classifier showed high specificity and sensitivity. A missense variant in DCLRE1C was later tied to TCR beta V- and J-gene trimming.

Sequences were obtained from PBMCs. The sequence was collected from a male donor in good health and CMV-seropositive. The chain carries TRBV27 and TRBJ2-7; the match to TRBD2 covers 8 bases. The CDR3, as DNA: TGTGCCAGCAGTTTAGGCGGGGGGACCTACGAGCAGTACTTC. Residues: CASSLGGGTYEQYF.